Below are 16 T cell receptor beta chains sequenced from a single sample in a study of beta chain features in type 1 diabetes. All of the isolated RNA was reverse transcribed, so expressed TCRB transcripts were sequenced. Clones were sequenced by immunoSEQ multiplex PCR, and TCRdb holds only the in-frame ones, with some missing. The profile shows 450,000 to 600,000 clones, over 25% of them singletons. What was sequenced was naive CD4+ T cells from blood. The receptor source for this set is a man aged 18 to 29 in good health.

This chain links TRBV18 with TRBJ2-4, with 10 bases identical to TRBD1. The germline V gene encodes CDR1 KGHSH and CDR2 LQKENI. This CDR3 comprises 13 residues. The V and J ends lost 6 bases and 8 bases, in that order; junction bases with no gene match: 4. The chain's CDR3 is CASSGQGIDIQYF. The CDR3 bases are TGTGCCAGCTCGGGACAGGGGATAGACATTCAGTACTTC.

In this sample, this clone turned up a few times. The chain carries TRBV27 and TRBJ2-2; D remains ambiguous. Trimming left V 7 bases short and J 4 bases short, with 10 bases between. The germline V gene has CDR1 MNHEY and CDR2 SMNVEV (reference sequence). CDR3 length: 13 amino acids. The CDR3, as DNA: TGTGCCAGCAATCTTTGGGGCACCGGGGAGCTGTTTTTT. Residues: CASNLWGTGELFF.

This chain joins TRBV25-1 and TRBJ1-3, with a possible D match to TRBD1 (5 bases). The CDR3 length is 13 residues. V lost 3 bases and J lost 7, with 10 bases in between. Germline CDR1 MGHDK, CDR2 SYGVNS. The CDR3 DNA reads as TGTGCCAGCAGTGACGGGGCAGGGAACACCATATATTTT. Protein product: CASSDGAGNTIYF.

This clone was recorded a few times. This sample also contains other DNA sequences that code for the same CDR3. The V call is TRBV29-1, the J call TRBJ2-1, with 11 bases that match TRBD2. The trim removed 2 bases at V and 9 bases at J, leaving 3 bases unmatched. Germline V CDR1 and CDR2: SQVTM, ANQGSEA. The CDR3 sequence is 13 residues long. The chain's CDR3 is CSVERLAGGEQFF. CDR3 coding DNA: TGCAGCGTTGAACGGCTAGCGGGAGGTGAGCAGTTCTTC.

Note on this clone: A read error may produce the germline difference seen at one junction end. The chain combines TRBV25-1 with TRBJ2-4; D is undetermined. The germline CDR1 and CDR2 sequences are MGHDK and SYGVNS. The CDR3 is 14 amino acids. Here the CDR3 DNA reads TGTGCCAGCAGCGAATCCCGGACGGGAAACATTCAGTACTTC. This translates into CASSESRTGNIQYF.

The DNA of the CDR3 is TGTGCCAGCTCACCACCGGTAGCGGGAGGCCGCGGGAATGAGCAGTTCTTC. Protein sequence: CASSPPVAGGRGNEQFF. The chain has TRBV18 and TRBJ2-1; 10 positions agree with TRBD2. Germline lookup yields CDR1 KGHSH and CDR2 LQKENI. V shed 0 bases, J shed 7 bases, and the junction held 9 bases outside the gene matches. The length of the CDR3 is 17 residues.

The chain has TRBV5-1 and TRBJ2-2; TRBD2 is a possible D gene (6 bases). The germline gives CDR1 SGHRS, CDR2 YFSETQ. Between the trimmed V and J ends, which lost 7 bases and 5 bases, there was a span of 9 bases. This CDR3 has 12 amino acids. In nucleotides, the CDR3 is TGCGCCAGCCGGGACTTTACCGGGGAGCTGTTTTTT. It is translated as CASRDFTGELFF.

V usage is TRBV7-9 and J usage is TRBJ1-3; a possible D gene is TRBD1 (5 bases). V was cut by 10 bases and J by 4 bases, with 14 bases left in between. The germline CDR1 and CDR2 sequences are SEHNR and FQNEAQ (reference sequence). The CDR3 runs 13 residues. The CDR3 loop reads CATGAVGGNTIYF. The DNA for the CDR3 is TGTGCCACCGGGGCGGTTGGAGGAAACACCATATATTTT.

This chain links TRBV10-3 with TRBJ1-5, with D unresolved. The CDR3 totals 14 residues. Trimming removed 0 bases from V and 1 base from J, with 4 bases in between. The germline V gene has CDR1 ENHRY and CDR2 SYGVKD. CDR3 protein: CAISESLSNQPQHF. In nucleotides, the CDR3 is TGTGCCATCAGTGAGTCTCTGAGCAATCAGCCCCAGCATTTT.

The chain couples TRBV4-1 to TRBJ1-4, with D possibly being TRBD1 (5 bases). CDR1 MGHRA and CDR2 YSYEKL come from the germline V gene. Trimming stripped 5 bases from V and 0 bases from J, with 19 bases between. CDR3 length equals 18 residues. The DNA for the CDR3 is TGCGCCAGCAGCTTGCGACAGATTCCTTCCTCAACTAATGAAAAACTGTTTTTT. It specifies CASSLRQIPSSTNEKLFF.

The DNA for the CDR3 is TGTGCCAGCAGCTTAGACTACAGCACAGATACGCAGTATTTT. It specifies CASSLDYSTDTQYF. This chain links TRBV7-2 with TRBJ2-3; D unclear. This CDR3 has 14 amino acids. Between the trimmed V and J ends, which lost 1 base and 0 bases, there was a span of 5 bases. CDR1 is SGHTA and CDR2 is FQGNSA in the germline V gene.

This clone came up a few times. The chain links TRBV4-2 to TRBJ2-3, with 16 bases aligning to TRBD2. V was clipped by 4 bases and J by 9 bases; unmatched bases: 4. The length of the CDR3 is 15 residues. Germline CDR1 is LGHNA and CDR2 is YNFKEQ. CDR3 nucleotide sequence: TGTGCCAGCAGCCCGGGACTAGCGGGAGGGGGCACGCAGTATTTT. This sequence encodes CASSPGLAGGGTQYF.

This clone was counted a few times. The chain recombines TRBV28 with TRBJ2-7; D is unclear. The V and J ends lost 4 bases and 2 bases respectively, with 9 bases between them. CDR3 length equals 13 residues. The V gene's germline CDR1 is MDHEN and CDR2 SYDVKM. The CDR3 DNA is TGTGCCAGCAGTTCCATGGCCGCCTACGAGCAGTACTTC. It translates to CASSSMAAYEQYF.

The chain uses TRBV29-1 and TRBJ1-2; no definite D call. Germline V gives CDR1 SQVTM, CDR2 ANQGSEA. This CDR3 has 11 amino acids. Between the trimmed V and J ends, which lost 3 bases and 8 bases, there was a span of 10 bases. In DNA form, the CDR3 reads TGCAGCGTTGATCTCCTGGGCGGCTACACCTTC. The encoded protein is CSVDLLGGYTF.

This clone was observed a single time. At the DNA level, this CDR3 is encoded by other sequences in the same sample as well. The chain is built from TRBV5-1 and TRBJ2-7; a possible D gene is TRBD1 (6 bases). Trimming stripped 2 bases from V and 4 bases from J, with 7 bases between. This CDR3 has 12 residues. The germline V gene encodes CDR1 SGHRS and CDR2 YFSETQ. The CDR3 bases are TGCGCCAGCAGCTTACAGGGTTACGAGCAGTACTTC. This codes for CASSLQGYEQYF.

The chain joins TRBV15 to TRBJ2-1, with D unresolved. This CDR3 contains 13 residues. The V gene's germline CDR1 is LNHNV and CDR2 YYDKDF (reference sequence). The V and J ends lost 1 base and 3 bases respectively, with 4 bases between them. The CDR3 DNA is TGTGCCACCAGCAGAGTCGTCTACAATGAGCAGTTCTTC. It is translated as CATSRVVYNEQFF.